This TCR beta chain was profiled in a study of cytomegalovirus exposure and HLA in healthy donors. The CDR3 consists of 17 residues. V shed 4 bases, J shed 8 bases, and the junction held 15 bases outside the gene matches. CDR1 and CDR2 from the germline V gene are SGHNT and YYREEE (reference sequence). The PCR had 60 Vbeta and 13 Jbeta primers. The data were produced by immunoSEQ multiplex PCR, yet TCRdb's version contains in-frame clones alone and is incomplete. This sample has fewer than 150,000 clones; over 65% occur once, and the top ten carry more than 9%. Whole-study findings and limits: Cytomegalovirus association was listed for 164 TCR beta chains. According to reports, the classifier identified cytomegalovirus status with high specificity and sensitivity. Common viral pathogens (according to a later analysis) appeared linked to several of the most significant clusters.

With respect to this clone: The target antigen is unknown.

The sequenced material came from PBMCs. The chain has TRBV5-4 and TRBJ2-3, with TRBD2 matching 11 bases. The TCR was taken from a woman between 45 and 65 years old in good health and CMV-seropositive. Written as DNA, the CDR3 is TGTGCCAGCAGCCAGTCGGCGAGTAGCGGGGGGGCCTTTACGCAGTATTTT. It encodes CASSQSASSGGAFTQYF.